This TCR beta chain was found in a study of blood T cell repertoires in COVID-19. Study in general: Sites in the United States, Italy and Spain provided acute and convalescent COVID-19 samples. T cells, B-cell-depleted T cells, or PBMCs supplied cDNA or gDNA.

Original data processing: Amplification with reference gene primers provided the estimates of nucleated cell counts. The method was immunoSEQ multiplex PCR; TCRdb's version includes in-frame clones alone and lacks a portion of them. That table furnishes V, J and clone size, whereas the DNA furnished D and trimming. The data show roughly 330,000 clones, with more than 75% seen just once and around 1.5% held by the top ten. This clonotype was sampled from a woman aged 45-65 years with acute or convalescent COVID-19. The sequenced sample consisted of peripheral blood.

The CDR3 nucleotides read TGTGCCTGGGAGCGGGACAGGGCGGCAAACATTCAGTACTTC. Protein sequence: CAWERDRAANIQYF. V usage is TRBV30 and J usage is TRBJ2-4; 9 positions match TRBD1. The CDR3 runs 14 residues. CDR1 is GTSNPN, CDR2 SVGIG, per germline (reference sequence). J lost 6 bases, V lost 5 bases, and 8 bases had no gene match.